The present TCR beta chain was sequenced within a study of regulatory T cells in long-lasting Graves disease. As to time point: newly diagnosed GD, antithyroid drugs for less than 3 months. With RNA extracted from PBMCs as input, the TCR library was made. This clonotype has ten or more counts. Building of the TCR beta libraries involved iRepertoire HTBI primers and Arm-PCR of CDR3 regions. TCRdb reprocessed the multiplex PCR reads with MiXCR, giving one entry per CDR3 protein. The table has 380,000 or so distinct CDR3 sequences, 16% seen once. J was trimmed by 4 bases and V by 5 bases; bases with no gene match: 4. CDR3 length: 13 residues. These data were likewise used in another study, on T cells in Graves' hyperthyroidism and ophthalmopathy. That report notes: Peripheral blood also featured most of the thyroid clonotypes expanded above 0.001.

The receptor was isolated from a young woman with Graves disease. The specimen was peripheral blood mononuclear cells (PBMCs), collected at new diagnosis, from a patient treated with antithyroid drugs. This chain uses TRBV12-3 or TRBV12-4 with TRBJ1-2; TRBD1 matches at 7 bases. In DNA, the CDR3 is TGTGCCAGCAGTGGGACAGTAGCCTATGGCTACACCTTC. This sequence encodes CASSGTVAYGYTF.